This entry is about one T cell receptor (beta chain). The sample is drawn from a study of cytomegalovirus exposure and HLA in healthy donors. 13 Jbeta primers and 60 Vbeta primers were used for the PCR. Original processing notes: A follow-up analysis tallied about 80 million unique TCR beta chains, roughly 10 million shared. TCRdb's copy holds only in-frame clones and misses some; the assay was immunoSEQ multiplex PCR. V and J calls plus clone size are reproduced from that table; the DNA served to infer D and trimming. The data hold 130,000 to 150,000 clones, with roughly four fifths observed a single time. This CDR3 comprises 16 residues. Germline V CDR1 and CDR2: SGHDT, YYEEEE. V lost 1 base to trimming and J lost 0 bases, with 10 bases between them. Healthy bone marrow donors supplied every sample.

Sequences were obtained from PBMCs. This chain connects TRBV5-6 to TRBJ1-4; D gene unclear. This receptor was taken from a woman between 50 and 59 years old in good health and CMV-seronegative. CDR3 sequence (DNA): TGTGCCAGCAGCTTGCGAAGGCGGGCAACTAATGAAAAACTGTTTTTT. Residues: CASSLRRRATNEKLFF.